Listed below are T cell receptor beta chains from one sample, sequenced in a study of blood T cell repertoires in COVID-19. Method: immunoSEQ multiplex PCR; TCRdb's copy keeps in-frame clones and lacks some. The sample consists of about 180,000 clones, roughly 75% of them appearing once. Sequencing was done on a sample of peripheral blood. The receptors here all came from a man between 65 and 85 years old with active or convalescent COVID-19. The CDR3 runs from the conserved cysteine through the conserved F or W. D genes are given only for firm matches. Clone size is stated in some rows and not others, as once, few, many or a class when expanded.

CDR3nt	CDR3aa	d_gene	j_gene	abundance	v_gene
TGCGCCAGCAGCCCGACAGGGATGGAGGGAAACACCATATATTTT	CASSPTGMEGNTIYF	TRBD1	TRBJ1-3	NA	TRBV5-1
TGTGCCAGTAAAGGCAGGGGTGTCGAGACCCAGTACTTC	CASKGRGVETQYF	NA	TRBJ2-5	few	TRBV19
TGTGCCAGCAGCTTACGTCCCGGGACAGGGGCCGGGGAGCTGTTTTTT	CASSLRPGTGAGELFF	TRBD1	TRBJ2-2	NA	TRBV11-2
TGTGCCTGGAGTGGACAGGGTGGTCAGCCCCAGCATTTT	CAWSGQGGQPQHF	TRBD1	TRBJ1-5	NA	TRBV30
TGTGCCTGGAACCAGGGGGCGCGAACTGAAGCTTTCTTT	CAWNQGARTEAFF	TRBD1	TRBJ1-1	few	TRBV30
TGTGCCAGTAGCGACAGGGGAACCTATAATTCACCCCTCCACTTT	CASSDRGTYNSPLHF	TRBD1	TRBJ1-6	NA	TRBV19
TGTGCCAGCAGCCAAAGCATCGAGGAGCCCCAGCATTTT	CASSQSIEEPQHF	NA	TRBJ1-5	NA	TRBV4-2
TGTGCCAGTAGTGTCGGACAAACTAATTCACCCCTCCACTTT	CASSVGQTNSPLHF	NA	TRBJ1-6	NA	TRBV19
TGTGCCAGCAGTTGGGGAGGGGGGCTCTATGGCTACACCTTC	CASSWGGGLYGYTF	NA	TRBJ1-2	NA	TRBV28
TGTGCCAGCAGTTTCAGGGGGCAAAATAATTCACCCCTCCACTTT	CASSFRGQNNSPLHF	TRBD1	TRBJ1-6	NA	TRBV27
TGTGCCAACAGTTACTCGGGGGGGCAAACTGAAGCTTTCTTT	CANSYSGGQTEAFF	NA	TRBJ1-1	NA	TRBV6-2/TRBV6-3
TGCGCCAGCAGCCAAGGATTGAGGGAGGAACGCGAGACCCAGTACTTC	CASSQGLREERETQYF	NA	TRBJ2-5	NA	TRBV4-1
TGTGCCAGAATTTTTGATAGTGGGCCTAGCGGGAGGATCGATACGCAGTATTTT	CARIFDSGPSGRIDTQYF	TRBD2	TRBJ2-3	few	TRBV5-3
TGTGCCAGCAGCCCCCCGAGGGGGACGGATTACACCGGGGAGCTGTTTTTT	CASSPPRGTDYTGELFF	NA	TRBJ2-2	NA	TRBV9
TGTGCCAGCAGCTTAGGAACTGGTGTTGGCAATCAGCCCCAGCATTTT	CASSLGTGVGNQPQHF	NA	TRBJ1-5	NA	TRBV7-9
TGTGCCACCAGCAAGTACTTTCCGGGACAGAACACTGAAGCTTTCTTT	CATSKYFPGQNTEAFF	NA	TRBJ1-1	NA	TRBV15
TGTGCCAGCAGCAAGACAGGTCAAGAGACCCAGTACTTC	CASSKTGQETQYF	NA	TRBJ2-5	NA	TRBV7-9
TGTGCCAGCTCACCATTGGCGGGAGGAACCTACAATGAGCAGTTCTTC	CASSPLAGGTYNEQFF	TRBD2	TRBJ2-1	NA	TRBV2
TGTGCCAGCAGCTCGGGGACAGCAAGATCACCCCTCCACTTT	CASSSGTARSPLHF	TRBD1	TRBJ1-6	once	TRBV11-2
TGTGCCAGCAGTTATAGCGCGGGGGCAGGACACAATGAGCAGTTCTTC	CASSYSAGAGHNEQFF	NA	TRBJ2-1	once	TRBV6-5
TGCGCCAGCAGCAATCAGGGGGCGATGGTTCCCGGGGAGCTGTTTTTT	CASSNQGAMVPGELFF	TRBD1	TRBJ2-2	NA	TRBV5-1
TGTGCCAGCAGCTCACCAGGGGGCGGCTATGGCTACACCTTC	CASSSPGGGYGYTF	TRBD1	TRBJ1-2	NA	TRBV5-4
TGTGCCAGCATCGCGGCCGACACCGGGGAGCTGTTTTTT	CASIAADTGELFF	NA	TRBJ2-2	NA	TRBV2
TGTGCCAGCAGCGTGACAGGGGGCTCTGGAAACACCATATATTTT	CASSVTGGSGNTIYF	TRBD1	TRBJ1-3	NA	TRBV9
TGTGCCAGCAGCTTAGACGGGACTAGCGGCAACAATGAGCAGTTCTTC	CASSLDGTSGNNEQFF	TRBD2	TRBJ2-1	once	TRBV11-3
TGTGCCAGTAGTCGGACTAGCGGGGGGCTAGACACAGATACGCAGTATTTT	CASSRTSGGLDTDTQYF	TRBD2	TRBJ2-3	NA	TRBV19
TGTGCCAGCAGCGTTCAGGGACATAACTACGAGCAGTACTTC	CASSVQGHNYEQYF	NA	TRBJ2-7	NA	TRBV9
TGTGCCAGTAGTATCGGGACAGTACAAGAGACCCAGTACTTC	CASSIGTVQETQYF	TRBD1	TRBJ2-5	NA	TRBV19
TGTGCCAGCAGCGAGGGAGGGTCGCAGTATTTT	CASSEGGSQYF	TRBD2	TRBJ2-3	NA	TRBV7-9
TGTGCCAGCAGCAAGGGACAGGGAAACTATGGCTACACCTTC	CASSKGQGNYGYTF	NA	TRBJ1-2	NA	TRBV21-1
TGTGCCAGCAGTGAGGTTTTACAACGGGAGCTGTTTTTT	CASSEVLQRELFF	NA	TRBJ2-2	many	TRBV2
TGTGCCAGCAGCCTGACAGGGTACGAGCAGTACTTC	CASSLTGYEQYF	TRBD1	TRBJ2-7	NA	TRBV12-3/TRBV12-4
TGTGCCAGCTCACTTTGGACTAGCGGGAATGCAGATACGCAGTATTTT	CASSLWTSGNADTQYF	TRBD2	TRBJ2-3	few	TRBV18
TGTGCCACCAGTGACCCCTATTTCAAACAGGGGACCCGTTGGGTTTCATGCCCCCAGCATTTT	CATSDPYFKQGTRWVSCPQHF	TRBD1	TRBJ1-5	NA	TRBV24-1